Listed below are T cell receptor beta chains from one sample, sequenced in a study of blood T cell repertoires in COVID-19. Repertoires were generated with immunoSEQ multiplex PCR, while TCRdb's copy carries only in-frame clones and drops some. Here the sample spans hundreds of thousands of clones, 80% to 90% being singletons. The material sequenced was peripheral blood. The receptors stem from a woman aged 45 to 65 with acute or convalescent COVID-19. The CDR3 runs from the conserved cysteine through the conserved F or W. The D gene is left open where the match is weak. Clone size, where shown, is once, few, many, or a class for clones that have expanded.

V	D	size	J	DNA	CDR3
TRBV6-4	.	few	TRBJ2-1	TGTGCCAGCAGTGACTCGGGGGGAACTTCTAATGAGCAGTTCTTC	CASSDSGGTSNEQFF
TRBV10-1	.	.	TRBJ2-7	TGCGCCAGCAGTGGGGGCTTCTCAGTCACCTACGAGCAGTACTTC	CASSGGFSVTYEQYF
TRBV5-4	TRBD2	.	TRBJ2-7	TGTGCCAGCAGCTTGGGGACTAGCGGTACCTACGAGCAGTACTTC	CASSLGTSGTYEQYF
TRBV9	TRBD2	.	TRBJ2-3	TGTGCCAGCAGCGTAGTGACTAGCGGGCGCACAGATACGCAGTATTTT	CASSVVTSGRTDTQYF
TRBV19	.	.	TRBJ1-1	TGTGCCAGTAGTATCCAACAGGGCGCTGAAGCTTTCTTT	CASSIQQGAEAFF
TRBV27	TRBD1	.	TRBJ1-1	TGTGCCAGCAGCCCTCAGGAGGGGGCGAACACTGAAGCTTTCTTT	CASSPQEGANTEAFF
TRBV9	.	.	TRBJ1-2	TGTGCCAGCAGCCCCCGAATTTCAGGGGACTATGGCTACACCTTC	CASSPRISGDYGYTF
TRBV30	TRBD1	.	TRBJ1-5	TGTGCCTGGAGTAAGGACAGGGTCGGCAATCAGCCCCAGCATTTT	CAWSKDRVGNQPQHF
TRBV5-5	TRBD1	.	TRBJ1-2	TGTGCCAGCAGCCAATGGACAGGGGGCGCCAGGAACTATGGCTACACCTTC	CASSQWTGGARNYGYTF
TRBV13	.	once	TRBJ2-3	TGTGCCAGCAGCCCGGACAGAACAGATACGCAGTATTTT	CASSPDRTDTQYF
TRBV12-5	TRBD1	.	TRBJ2-5	TGTGCTAGTGGGGGACAGGGGAGGGAGACCCAGTACTTC	CASGGQGRETQYF
TRBV5-1	.	.	TRBJ2-5	TGCGCCAGCAGCTTCTGGGGGGAGCAAGAGACCCAGTACTTC	CASSFWGEQETQYF
TRBV19	TRBD1	.	TRBJ1-2	TGTGCCAGTAGTAAGGGGGCAGGGGAGGTTGGCTACACCTTC	CASSKGAGEVGYTF
TRBV18	.	.	TRBJ2-3	TGTGCCAGCTCACCGGCAGAGGGGGCAGATACGCAGTATTTT	CASSPAEGADTQYF
TRBV6-5	TRBD1	few	TRBJ1-2	TGTGCCAGCAGACGCGGACAGGGTGGCTATGGCTACACCTTC	CASRRGQGGYGYTF
TRBV11-3	.	.	TRBJ2-1	TGTGCCAGCAGTACCGGGACACTCTACAATGAGCAGTTCTTC	CASSTGTLYNEQFF
TRBV30	.	.	TRBJ2-7	TGTGCCTGGAGTGTAGTAGCAGGGGCCGGGCAGTACTTC	CAWSVVAGAGQYF
TRBV7-2	.	.	TRBJ2-5	TGTGCCAGCAGCTTATCAGGGGGGCCTGGGACCCAGTACTTC	CASSLSGGPGTQYF
TRBV30	.	.	TRBJ1-4	TGTGCCTGGAGTGACTGGCAGCCGGGGGGTGAAAAACTGTTTTTT	CAWSDWQPGGEKLFF
TRBV19	.	.	TRBJ2-7	TGTGCCAGTAGTATAGACCCGTTATCCTACGAGCAGTACTTC	CASSIDPLSYEQYF
TRBV9	TRBD1	.	TRBJ1-4	TGTGCCAGCAGCGCAGGACAGGGGGCGGCTGAAAAACTGTTTTTT	CASSAGQGAAEKLFF
TRBV9	TRBD1	.	TRBJ1-2	TGTGCCAGCAGCGTGCTGGGACAGAATTATGGCTACACCTTC	CASSVLGQNYGYTF
TRBV12-3/TRBV12-4	.	.	TRBJ2-3	TGTGCCAGCAGTTCTAGCACAGATACGCAGTATTTT	CASSSSTDTQYF
TRBV10-3	.	.	TRBJ1-2	TGTGCCATCAGTGAAAGTGGGACATACTATGGCTACACCTTC	CAISESGTYYGYTF
TRBV19	.	.	TRBJ2-2	TGTGCCAGTAGTACGGTTGGGGGACTCAACGGGGAGCTGTTTTTT	CASSTVGGLNGELFF
TRBV6-2/TRBV6-3	TRBD1	.	TRBJ2-7	TGTGCCAGCAGTTACACCAAACCGGGACAGGGACTATCCTACGAGCAGTACTTC	CASSYTKPGQGLSYEQYF
TRBV11-3	TRBD1	.	TRBJ2-7	TGTGCCAGCAGCTTAGGACAGGGGAGCTCCTACGAGCAGTACTTC	CASSLGQGSSYEQYF
TRBV7-9	TRBD1	.	TRBJ1-1	TGTGCCAGCAGCTCCCTGACAGGGCTGAACACTGAAGCTTTCTTT	CASSSLTGLNTEAFF
TRBV5-1	.	.	TRBJ1-1	TGCGCCAGCAGGGGGGGACTTTCGAACACTGAAGCTTTCTTT	CASRGGLSNTEAFF
TRBV5-1	.	.	TRBJ2-5	TGCGCCAGCAGCTCAACAGGAAACCAAGAGACCCAGTACTTC	CASSSTGNQETQYF
TRBV30	.	.	TRBJ1-2	TGTGCCTGGAGTGTAGGGGGGGGGCACTATGGCTACACCTTC	CAWSVGGGHYGYTF
TRBV5-4	.	.	TRBJ2-3	TGTGCCAGCAGCTCTCTCTCAGATACGCAGTATTTT	CASSSLSDTQYF
TRBV3-1/TRBV3-2	TRBD2	.	TRBJ2-1	TGTGCCAGCAGCGGGCTAGCGGGAGTGAATAATGAGCAGTTCTTC	CASSGLAGVNNEQFF
TRBV21-1	.	.	TRBJ1-1	TGTGCCAGCAGCGTCCGAGGAAAATTAATGAACACTGAAGCTTTCTTT	CASSVRGKLMNTEAFF
TRBV19	.	.	TRBJ1-1	TGTGCCAGTAGTTCAGGGTGGGGGGACACTGAAGCTTTCTTT	CASSSGWGDTEAFF
TRBV19	TRBD2	.	TRBJ2-3	TGTGCCAGTAGTAGAAGACTAGCGGGAGGTTCGGATACGCAGTATTTT	CASSRRLAGGSDTQYF
TRBV30	TRBD2	.	TRBJ2-3	TGTGCCTGGAACCGGCGGGAGACCACAGATACGCAGTATTTT	CAWNRRETTDTQYF
TRBV3-1/TRBV3-2	.	.	TRBJ1-1	TGTGCCAGCAGCATAAAACAGGGTGACACTGAAGCTTTCTTT	CASSIKQGDTEAFF
TRBV5-6	TRBD1	once	TRBJ1-4	TGTGCCAGCAGGCCCAGGGGGGCGCGGAGTGAAAAACTGTTTTTT	CASRPRGARSEKLFF
TRBV11-1	.	.	TRBJ2-1	TGTGCCAGCAGCTTTTGGCAGGATAAGTACAATGAGCAGTTCTTC	CASSFWQDKYNEQFF
TRBV6-2/TRBV6-3	.	once	TRBJ2-1	TGTGCCAGCAGTCCAGCGGAAAGCTCCTACAATGAGCAGTTCTTC	CASSPAESSYNEQFF
TRBV2	.	once	TRBJ1-6	TGTGCCAGCAGAAACAGGAACTTAAATTCACCCCTCCACTTT	CASRNRNLNSPLHF
TRBV19	TRBD1	.	TRBJ1-2	TGTGCCAGTAGCTATGACAGGGGGCTAGGTGGCTACACCTTC	CASSYDRGLGGYTF
TRBV6-5	.	once	TRBJ2-7	TGTGCCAGCAGTTACGAGGTTTCCTACGAGCAGTACTTC	CASSYEVSYEQYF
TRBV7-2	TRBD2	.	TRBJ2-1	TGTGCCAGCAGCCTATCGGGGGGGAGGAATGAGCAGTTCTTC	CASSLSGGRNEQFF